One sample yielded the 32 T cell receptor beta chains listed below, sequenced in a study of tumor-infiltrating lymphocytes in primary liver carcinoma. The authors took blood RNA from unsorted whole blood and also extracted germline DNA. Synthesis of TCR beta cDNA was carried out from approximately 470 ng total RNA with a constant-region primer. Investigators got TCR beta libraries out of three nested multiplex PCR rounds, done with slightly modified ARM-PCR. A C-beta reverse primer was combined with TRBV1-TRBV30 forward primers in the first two PCR rounds, and each round had 10 cycles. TCRdb recomputed calls from the multiplex PCR reads with MiXCR, one row per CDR3 protein. The data hold about 200,000 distinct CDR3 sequences, with about two thirds observed a single time. Specimen: peripheral blood. All receptors derive from a woman aged 55-69 years with primary liver carcinoma and hepatitis B virus infection.

Worth noting for this clonotype: Sequence at one end of the junction differs from germline and may be a read error. The genes are TRBV30 and TRBJ2-3; no clear D gene. This CDR3 is built from 12 residues. The germline CDR1 and CDR2 sequences are GTSNPN and SVGIG (reference sequence). CDR3: CAWSTRTDAQYF. The CDR3 coding sequence is TGTGCCTGGAGTACCCGTACAGATGCGCAGTATTTT.

Details on this clonotype: This may stem from a read error, because a much larger clone lies one nucleotide away. This rearrangement joins TRBV6-1 to TRBJ1-2; tentatively, D is TRBD1 (5 bases). Germline V gene sequence: CDR1 MNHNS, CDR2 SASEGT. CDR3 size: 13 residues. The CDR3 loop is CAGSGPGYYGYTF. The CDR3 nucleotides are TGTGCCGGCAGCGGGCCAGGGTACTATGGCTACACCTTC.

In regard to this clonotype: With a much larger clone just one base away, this may be a read error. The rearrangement uses TRBV13 and TRBJ1-1; 8 bases line up with TRBD1. CDR1 PRHDT and CDR2 FYEKMQ come from the germline V gene (reference sequence). The CDR3 has 18 residues. The CDR3 region is CASSRRRPGGARNTEAIF. CDR3 sequence (DNA): TGTGCCAGCAGCCGCCGTCGTCCAGGGGGCGCGAGGAACACTGAAGCTATCTTT.

A word on this clonotype: An end of the junction differs from the germline gene, which may be a read error. The rearrangement links TRBV14 to TRBJ1-5; TRBD1 agrees at 10 bases. The CDR3 covers 14 residues. CDR1 is SGHDN, CDR2 FVKESK, per germline. This CDR3 reads CASSATGGNPPQHF. The CDR3 coding sequence is TGTGCCAGCAGCGCGACAGGGGGCAATCCGCCCCAGCATTTT.

This clonotype has ten or more counts. DNA of the CDR3: TGTGCCAGCAGTCCCGAGGGTTCCTATAATTCACCCCTCCACTTT. This encodes CASSPEGSYNSPLHF. The chain is built from TRBV12-3 or TRBV12-4 and TRBJ1-6; no reliable D call. This CDR3 has 15 residues. V was pared by 5 bases and J by 1 base, with 9 bases between.

In the case of this clonotype: The junction differs from germline at one of its ends, possibly a read error. This chain joins TRBV11-2 and TRBJ2-2, with D hard to call. The CDR3 contains 13 residues. Per germline, CDR1 SGHAT and CDR2 FQNNGV. The CDR3 loop reads CASSFDGTGELFF. The CDR3, as DNA: TGCGCCAGCAGCTTCGACGGAACCGGGGAGCTGTTTTTT.

Note on this clonotype: This CDR3 is missing its conserved last phenylalanine or tryptophan, likely due to a read error. This chain connects TRBV11-2 to TRBJ1-6; a possible D gene is TRBD1 (6 bases). Germline loops: CDR1 SGHAT, CDR2 FQNNGV. The CDR3 consists of 14 residues. V lost 9 bases and J 7 bases, leaving 16 bases between the germline ends. DNA of the CDR3: TGTGCCAGTGGAGGACAGATCTTCAATTCACCCCTCCACCTT. Amino acids: CASGGQIFNSPLHL.

The V gene is TRBV30, the J gene TRBJ2-1; D possibly corresponds to TRBD2 (6 bases). The CDR3 is 15 residues long. The ends were cut back, 2 bases at V and 4 bases at J, with 15 bases in the middle. CDR1 and CDR2 (germline): GTSNPN, SVGIG (reference sequence). The CDR3 spells CAWSYPGGKYNEQFF. The CDR3, as DNA: TGTGCCTGGAGTTACCCCGGCGGGAAATACAATGAGCAGTTCTTC.

Remarks on this clonotype: A read error is likely, as this CDR3 ends without the conserved phenylalanine or tryptophan. The genes are TRBV4-1 and TRBJ1-6; D may be TRBD1 (5 bases). Per the germline V gene, CDR1 is MGHRA and CDR2 is YSYEKL. The length of the CDR3 is 13 residues. V lost 5 bases, J lost 7 bases, and 9 bases lay in between. As DNA, the CDR3 is TGCGCCAGCAGCTCGCACAGGAATTCACCCCTCCACATT. Protein: CASSSHRNSPLHI.

As concerns this clonotype: Given a much more abundant clone one base away, this may be a read error. This chain uses TRBV7-9 with TRBJ1-2; maybe TRBD1 (6 bases). Per germline, CDR1 SEHNR and CDR2 FQNEAQ (reference sequence). The length of the CDR3 is 14 residues. The CDR3 loop is CTSSLLQGVYGYTF. The DNA of the CDR3 is TGTACCAGCAGCTTATTACAGGGCGTCTATGGCTACACCTTC.

The chain links TRBV4-1 to TRBJ2-1, with D perhaps TRBD2 (5 bases). Germline CDR1 reads MGHRA; CDR2 reads YSYEKL. CDR3 size: 15 residues. V was cut by 0 bases and J by 9 bases, with 15 bases left in between. The CDR3: CASSQDSAEGGEQFF. The CDR3 nucleotides are TGCGCCAGCAGCCAAGACAGCGCCGAGGGTGGTGAGCAGTTCTTC.

Regarding this clonotype: One junction end does not reproduce the germline sequence, and a read error may be involved. The CDR3 DNA is TGCGCCAGCAGCCGAGGTGAGGGATCAATCTACGAGCAGTATTTC. This codes for CASSRGEGSIYEQYF. J is TRBJ2-7 and V is TRBV4-1; D may be TRBD2 (5 bases). Germline CDR1 MGHRA, CDR2 YSYEKL. The CDR3 is 15 residues long.

To note about this clonotype: Just one base apart from a much larger clone, this may be a read error. V is TRBV12-5 and J is TRBJ2-7; D is unclear. The CDR3 has 13 amino acids. Germline V gene sequence: CDR1 LGHNT, CDR2 FRNRAP. The CDR3 loop reads CASGFRVTYKQYF. The CDR3 DNA reads TGTGCTAGTGGTTTTCGTGTGACCTACAAGCAGTACTTC.

Turning to this clonotype: One end of the junction does not line up with germline, which may come from a read error. This chain uses TRBV23-1 with TRBJ1-5; D is undetermined. TRBV23-1 is filed as an ORF, its function uncertain. The CDR3 is 14 residues long. For the CDR3, the DNA is TGCACCAGATGGAGGGAGAGAGGGAATCAGCCCCAGCATTTT. Its protein is CTRWRERGNQPQHF.

In this sample, this clonotype turned up many times. The rearrangement links TRBV6-2 or TRBV6-3 to TRBJ2-3, with D perhaps TRBD2 (6 bases). Trimming took off 6 bases at V and 5 bases at J, with 18 bases between the two ends. The CDR3 is made up of 15 amino acids. Germline V gene lookup returns CDR1 MNHEY and CDR2 SVGEGT. The CDR3 coding sequence is TGTGCCAGCAGACCGCATGTAGCGGCACTAGATACGCAGTATTTT. Its translation: CASRPHVAALDTQYF.

This chain connects TRBV11-3 to TRBJ2-1; TRBD2 agrees at 10 bases. Germline CDR1 reads SGHNT; CDR2 reads YENEEA. This CDR3 is built from 15 residues. V was clipped by 9 bases and J by 8 bases; unmatched bases: 13. The CDR3 DNA reads as TGTGCCAGTAGACCTATTAGCGGGAGGACCTATGAGCAGTTCTTC. Translating gives CASRPISGRTYEQFF.

The table lists this clonotype with a count of one. V usage is TRBV6-1 and J usage is TRBJ2-3, with 9 bases lining up with TRBD1. The CDR3 covers 17 residues. J was trimmed by 4 bases and V by 4 bases; bases with no gene match: 12. The germline gives CDR1 MNHNS, CDR2 SASEGT. CDR3 nucleotides: TGTGCCAGCAGTGTCCAGGGGACAGGGACATTCGCAGATACGCAGTATTTT. It encodes CASSVQGTGTFADTQYF.

The rearrangement links TRBV4-1 to TRBJ2-3; D gene unclear. This CDR3 spans 14 amino acids. V was cut by 4 bases and J by 4 bases, with 12 bases left in between. CDR1 is MGHRA, CDR2 YSYEKL, per germline. CDR3 residues: CASSLATPADTQYF. The CDR3 DNA sequence: TGCGCCAGCAGCCTAGCCACCCCGGCAGATACGCAGTATTTT.

Concerning this clonotype itself: A much larger clone lies one base from this, so it may be a read error. The CDR3 does not end in the conserved phenylalanine or tryptophan, so this is likely a read error. The genes are TRBV12-5 and TRBJ2-1, with D unclear. The CDR3 has 11 amino acids. The germline V and J ends were trimmed by 2 bases and 4 bases, with 0 bases remaining between them. Per the germline V gene, CDR1 is LGHNT and CDR2 is FRNRAP. This CDR3 reads CASGLYNEQFV. The CDR3 region has the DNA TGTGCTAGTGGTTTGTACAATGAGCAGTTCGTC.

The rearrangement links TRBV10-1 to TRBJ2-1, with D possibly matching TRBD2 (6 bases). The CDR3 runs 12 residues. The germline V gene has CDR1 WNHNN and CDR2 SYGVQD (reference sequence). V lost 0 bases to trimming and J lost 12 bases, with 9 bases between them. CDR3 in amino acids: CASSESTGLQFF. The CDR3 region has the DNA TGCGCCAGCAGTGAGTCGACGGGACTGCAGTTCTTC.

With regard to this clonotype: The junction differs from germline at one of its ends, possibly a read error. The J gene is TRBJ1-2, the V gene TRBV11-1; 8 bases map to TRBD1. Germline CDR1 is SGHAT and CDR2 is FQDESV (reference sequence). This CDR3 is 14 amino acids long. Here the CDR3 reads CANSSDRVSYGYTF. The CDR3 bases are TGTGCCAACAGCTCGGACAGGGTGAGCTATGGCTACACCTTC.

Concerning this clonotype itself: Compared with germline, one end of the junction differs, possibly owing to a read error. The chain carries TRBV6-4 and TRBJ2-6; 9 bases line up with TRBD1. The CDR3 runs to 15 residues. In germline, CDR1 is MRHNA, CDR2 SNTAGT. The CDR3 loop reads CTSSQGAMGANILTF. The CDR3 region has the DNA TGTACCAGTTCACAGGGGGCTATGGGGGCCAACATCCTGACTTTC.

This clonotype was counted a few times. The CDR3 DNA is TGTGCCACCAGTGATCGGCCCCCGGGACAGGTGAAAGAGACCCAGTACTTC. Residues: CATSDRPPGQVKETQYF. The J gene is TRBJ2-5, the V gene TRBV24-1; 8 nucleotides match TRBD1. CDR1 and CDR2 (germline): KGHDR, SFDVKD. This CDR3 is built from 17 residues. The V gene end was trimmed by 3 bases and the J gene end by 3 bases; junction bases not matched to a gene: 11.

Remarks on this clonotype: The CDR3 end shows no conserved phenylalanine or tryptophan, and so a read error is likely. V is TRBV29-1 and J is TRBJ1-2; maybe TRBD1 (6 bases). Between the trimmed V and J ends, which lost 1 base and 4 bases, there was a span of 16 bases. Per germline, CDR1 SQVTM and CDR2 ANQGSEA. The CDR3 totals 15 residues. The CDR3: CSVEGLGQRVYGYTL. The DNA of the CDR3 is TGCAGCGTTGAAGGACTAGGACAGAGAGTCTATGGCTACACCTTG.

Remarks on this clonotype: This clone may be a read error of a much larger clone one base away. The genes are TRBV6-1 and TRBJ1-1; unclear D gene. The V end lost 6 bases, the J end lost 0 bases, and 11 bases lay between the germline ends. This CDR3 has 14 amino acids. Germline V lookup: CDR1 MNHNS, CDR2 SASEGT. The CDR3 DNA reads as TGTGCCAGCAGACATGGGGATCTGAACACTGAAGCTTTCTTT. Protein: CASRHGDLNTEAFF.

A word on this clonotype: Its ends do not fully match the called genes, so a read error is possible. The chain is built from TRBV6-2 or TRBV6-3 and TRBJ2-7, with 7 bases fitting TRBD2. The CDR3 contains 15 residues. In germline, CDR1 is MNHEY, CDR2 SVGEGT. CDR3 DNA: TGTGCCAGTAGTTCAGTAGCGGGTAGCTCCTACGAGCAGTACTTC. Translation: CASSSVAGSSYEQYF.

The CDR3 reads CASALTRGENIQYF. The CDR3 DNA reads as TGCGCCAGCGCTCTGACTAGAGGTGAAAACATTCAGTACTTC. The rearrangement uses TRBV5-1 and TRBJ2-4; TRBD2 might be the D (6 bases). The CDR3 sequence is 14 residues long. V was pared by 7 bases and J by 5 bases, with 16 bases between. From germline, CDR1 is SGHRS and CDR2 YFSETQ.

The gene calls are TRBV6-2 or TRBV6-3 and TRBJ2-4, with a weak D call TRBD2 (6 bases). CDR3 length equals 15 residues. Deletions cut 11 bases from V and 0 bases from J, with 17 bases between. Germline V gene data show CDR1 as MNHEY and CDR2 as SVGEGT. In nucleotides, the CDR3 is TGTGCCGGTAGTGGTTCGGGACTAGCCAAAAACATTCAGTACTTC. This sequence encodes CAGSGSGLAKNIQYF.

On this clonotype: This may be a read error: a much more frequent sequence differs by one nucleotide. Since no conserved phenylalanine or tryptophan closes the CDR3, a read error is the likely cause. J is TRBJ2-1 and V is TRBV5-4; D may be TRBD1 or TRBD2 (6 bases each). V shed 3 bases and J shed 5 bases, with 12 bases lying between them. The CDR3 consists of 14 residues. CDR1 is SGHNT, CDR2 YYREEE, per germline (reference sequence). The CDR3 here is CASSSPGGHNEQFL. The CDR3 DNA reads as TGTGCCAGCAGCTCACCCGGGGGCCACAATGAGCAGTTCCTC.

This clonotype was seen many times. CDR3 in amino acids: CASRVRETQYF. The CDR3 coding sequence is TGTGCCAGCAGGGTGCGAGAGACCCAGTACTTC. The rearrangement joins TRBV6-6 to TRBJ2-5; D uncertain. Deletions cut 6 bases from V and 4 bases from J, with 6 bases between. From germline, CDR1 is MNHNY and CDR2 SVGAGI (reference sequence). The CDR3 extends over 11 amino acids.

The genes are TRBV28 and TRBJ2-1; TRBD2 aligns across 9 bases. Germline loops: CDR1 MDHEN, CDR2 SYDVKM. The CDR3 runs to 15 residues. V lost 7 bases, J lost 3 bases, and 7 bases stayed unmatched. As DNA, the CDR3 is TGTGCCAGCAAGGGCCCACTAGCGGGCTACAATGAGCAGTTCTTC. Its protein is CASKGPLAGYNEQFF.

Regarding this clonotype: A much larger clonotype is one base distant, so this may be a read error. The chain combines TRBV6-6 with TRBJ1-3; tentatively, D is TRBD1 (5 bases). Germline CDR1 is MNHNY and CDR2 is SVGAGI (reference sequence). This CDR3 contains 15 residues. The CDR3 DNA reads as TGTGCCAGCAATTACTCGTCCAGGGAAGGAAACACCATATATTTT. Translated: CASNYSSREGNTIYF.